This entry concerns a single T cell receptor beta chain. The CDR3 length is 11 residues. Trimming took 2 bases from V and 7 from J, leaving 6 bases between them. Germline V gene sequence: CDR1 MNHEY, CDR2 SVGAGI. The CDR3 regions of TCR beta were amplified from RNA transcripts. In the first-round RT-PCR of the TCR CDR3, the HTBI primer set was used. MiXCR, run by TCRdb on the multiplex PCR reads, gives a single entry per CDR3 protein. The sample contains about 350,000 distinct CDR3 sequences, around 13% of which appear only once. This specimen belongs to a study of T cells in Graves' hyperthyroidism and ophthalmopathy.

The J gene is TRBJ2-7, the V gene TRBV6-5; unclear D gene. This TCR was recovered from a woman in her twenties or thirties with Graves' hyperthyroidism. Sequenced material: blood. The chain's CDR3 is CASSYLMEQYF. DNA of the CDR3: TGTGCCAGCAGTTACCTTATGGAGCAGTACTTC.